The 6 T cell receptor beta chains reported below all come from one sample, sequenced in a study of brain T cells in children with intractable seizures. Using immunoSEQ multiplex PCR, the repertoire was profiled, and TCRdb retains in-frame clones only, with some absent. The sample includes under 400,000 clones, over 90% of them seen just once. Time point in this sample: blood from clinic visit 5 months post-surgery; TSC patient then seizure free. The sample consisted of peripheral blood, taken about 5 months after surgery. These receptors all come from a boy younger than two with tuberous sclerosis and intractable seizures.

The chain is built from TRBV11-3 and TRBJ2-1; D assignment may be TRBD1 or TRBD2 (5 bases each). Trimming left V 5 bases short and J 0 bases short, with 8 bases between. Germline CDR1 is SGHNT and CDR2 is YENEEA. CDR3 length: 14 residues. In nucleotides, the CDR3 is TGTGCCAGCAGCCGGGGCTCCTCCTACAATGAGCAGTTCTTC. This translates into CASSRGSSYNEQFF.

As regards this clone: The sample has other DNA sequences that encode this CDR3 too. CDR3 amino acids: CASSVRTGGTDTQYF. In DNA, the CDR3 is TGTGCCAGCAGCGTAAGGACTGGGGGCACAGATACGCAGTATTTT. The rearrangement uses TRBV9 and TRBJ2-3, with D maybe TRBD2 (5 bases). The CDR3 length is 15 residues. Trimming took 1 base from V and 1 from J, leaving 10 bases between them. Looked up from germline, CDR1 is SGDLS and CDR2 is YYNGEE.

The gene calls are TRBV18 and TRBJ1-2; 7 bases match TRBD1. The trim removed 3 bases at V and 6 bases at J, leaving 7 bases unmatched. Germline CDR1 and CDR2: KGHSH and LQKENI. The CDR3 sequence is 14 residues long. CDR3 sequence: CASSPRRQGDGYTF. CDR3 DNA sequence: TGTGCCAGCTCACCCCGACGACAGGGCGATGGCTACACCTTC. The full variable domain, its missing parts supplied by reference TRBV18 and TRBJ1-2, is NAGVMQNPRHLVRRRGQEARLRCSPMKGHSHVYWYRQLPEEGLKFMVYLQKENIIDESGMPKERFSAEFPKEGPSILRIQQVVRGDSAAYFCASSPRRQGDGYTFGSGTRLTVV.

The rearrangement links TRBV2 to TRBJ1-6; no definite D call. The CDR3 extends over 14 amino acids. V lost 5 bases to trimming and J lost 6 bases, with 11 bases between them. Germline-derived CDR1 and CDR2 are SNHLY and FYNNEI. The CDR3 sequence is CASSKTGSNSPLHF. CDR3 sequence (DNA): TGTGCCAGCAGTAAGACGGGAAGTAATTCACCCCTCCACTTT. The full variable domain, with the rest looked up from reference TRBV2 and TRBJ1-6, is EPEVTQTPSHQVTQMGQEVILRCVPISNHLYFYWYRQILGQKVEFLVSFYNNEISEKSEIFDDQFSVERPDGSNFTLKIRSTKLEDSAMYFCASSKTGSNSPLHFGNGTRLTVT.

The chain is built from TRBV30 and TRBJ2-2; 8 nucleotides align to TRBD2. There are 19 residues in the CDR3. The J segment lost 5 bases and the V segment lost 1 base, leaving 18 bases of the junction unmatched. In germline, CDR1 is GTSNPN, CDR2 SVGIG (reference sequence). The CDR3 DNA reads TGTGCCTGGAGTGCCTATTGGATCCGGGGGGGCCGTCGGACCGGGGAGCTGTTTTTT. Encoded protein: CAWSAYWIRGGRRTGELFF.

The chain carries TRBV30 and TRBJ2-7, with unresolved D. Germline values: CDR1 GTSNPN, CDR2 SVGIG (reference sequence). The V and J ends lost 2 bases and 0 bases respectively, with 11 bases between them. This CDR3 has 14 residues. CDR3 protein: CAWSWLEPSYEQYF. The CDR3, as DNA: TGTGCCTGGAGTTGGCTGGAACCCTCCTACGAGCAGTACTTC.